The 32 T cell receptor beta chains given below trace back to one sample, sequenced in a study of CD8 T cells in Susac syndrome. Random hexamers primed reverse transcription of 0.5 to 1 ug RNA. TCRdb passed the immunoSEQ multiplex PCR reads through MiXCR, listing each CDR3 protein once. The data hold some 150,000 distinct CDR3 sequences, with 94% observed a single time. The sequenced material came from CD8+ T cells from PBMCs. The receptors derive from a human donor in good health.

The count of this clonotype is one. The CDR3 reads CASSQASAQGELFF. CDR3 DNA sequence: TGCGCCAGCAGCCAAGCCTCGGCCCAAGGGGAGCTGTTTTTT. This sequence joins TRBV4-1 and TRBJ2-2; D gene uncertain. There are 14 residues in the CDR3. The V gene lost 1 base and the J gene lost 8 bases, with 11 bases spanning the gap. The germline gives CDR1 MGHRA, CDR2 YSYEKL.

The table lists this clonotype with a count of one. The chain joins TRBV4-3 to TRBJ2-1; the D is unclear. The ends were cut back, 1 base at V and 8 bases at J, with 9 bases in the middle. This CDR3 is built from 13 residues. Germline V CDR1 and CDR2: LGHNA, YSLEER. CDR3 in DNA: TGCGCCAGCAGCCAAGGGGTCGGCGATGAGCAGTTCTTC. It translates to CASSQGVGDEQFF.

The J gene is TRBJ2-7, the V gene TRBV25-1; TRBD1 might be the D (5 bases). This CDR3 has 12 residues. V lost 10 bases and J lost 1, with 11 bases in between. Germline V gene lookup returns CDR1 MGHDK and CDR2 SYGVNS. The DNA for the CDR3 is TGTGCCACCACGGACAATTCCTACGAGCAGTACTTC. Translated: CATTDNSYEQYF.

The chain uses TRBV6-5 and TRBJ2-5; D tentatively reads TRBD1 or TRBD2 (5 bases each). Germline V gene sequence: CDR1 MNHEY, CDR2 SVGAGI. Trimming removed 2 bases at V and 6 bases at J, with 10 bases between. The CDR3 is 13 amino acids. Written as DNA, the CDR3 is TGTGCCAGCAGTTACCGGGACGAAAAGACCCAGTACTTC. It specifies CASSYRDEKTQYF.

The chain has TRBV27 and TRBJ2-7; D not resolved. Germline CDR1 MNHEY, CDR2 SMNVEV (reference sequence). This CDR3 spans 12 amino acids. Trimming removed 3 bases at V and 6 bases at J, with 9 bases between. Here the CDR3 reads CASSLVGSEQYF. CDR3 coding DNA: TGTGCCAGCAGTTTGGTGGGCTCCGAGCAGTACTTC.

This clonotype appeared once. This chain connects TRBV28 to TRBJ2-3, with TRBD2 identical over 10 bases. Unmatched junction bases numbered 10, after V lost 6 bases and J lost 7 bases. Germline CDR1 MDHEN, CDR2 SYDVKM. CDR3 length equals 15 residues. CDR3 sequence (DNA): TGTGCCAGCAGCCCTAGCGGGGGTTTATTTTATACGCAGTATTTT. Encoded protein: CASSPSGGLFYTQYF. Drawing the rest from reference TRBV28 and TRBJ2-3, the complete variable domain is DVKVTQSSRYLVKRTGEKVFLECVQDMDHENMFWYRQDPGLGLRLIYFSYDVKMKEKGDIPEGYSVSREKKERFSLILESASTNQTSMYLCASSPSGGLFYTQYFGPGTRLTVL.

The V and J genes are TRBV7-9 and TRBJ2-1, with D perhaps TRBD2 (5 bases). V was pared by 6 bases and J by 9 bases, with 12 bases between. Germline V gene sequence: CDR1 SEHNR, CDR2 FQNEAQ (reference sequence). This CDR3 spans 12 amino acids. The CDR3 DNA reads TGTGCCAGCAGAGAACGGGATACTGAGCAGTTCTTC. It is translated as CASRERDTEQFF.

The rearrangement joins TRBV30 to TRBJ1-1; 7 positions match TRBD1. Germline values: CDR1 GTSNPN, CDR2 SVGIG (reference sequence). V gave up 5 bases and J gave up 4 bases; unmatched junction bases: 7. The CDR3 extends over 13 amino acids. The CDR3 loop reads CAWCYQGGTEAFF. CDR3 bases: TGTGCCTGGTGCTACCAGGGGGGCACTGAAGCTTTCTTT.

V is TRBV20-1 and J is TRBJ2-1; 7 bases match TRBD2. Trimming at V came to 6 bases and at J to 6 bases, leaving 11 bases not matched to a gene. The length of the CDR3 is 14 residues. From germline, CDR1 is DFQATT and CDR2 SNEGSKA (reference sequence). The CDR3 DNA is TGCAGTGCCCCCTCCCAGCGGGATATCAATGAGCAGTTCTTC. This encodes CSAPSQRDINEQFF.

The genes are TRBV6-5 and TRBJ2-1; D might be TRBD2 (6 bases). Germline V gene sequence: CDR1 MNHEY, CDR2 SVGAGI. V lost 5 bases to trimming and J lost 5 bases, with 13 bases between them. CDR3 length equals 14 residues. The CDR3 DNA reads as TGTGCCAGCAGTCACCCTAGCGAGAACAATGAGCAGTTCTTC. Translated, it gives CASSHPSENNEQFF.

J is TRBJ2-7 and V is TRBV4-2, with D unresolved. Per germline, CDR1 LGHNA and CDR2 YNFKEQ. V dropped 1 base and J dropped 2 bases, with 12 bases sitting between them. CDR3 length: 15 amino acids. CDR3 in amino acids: CASSQGGRIPYEQYF. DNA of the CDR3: TGTGCCAGCAGCCAAGGCGGTCGAATACCCTACGAGCAGTACTTC.

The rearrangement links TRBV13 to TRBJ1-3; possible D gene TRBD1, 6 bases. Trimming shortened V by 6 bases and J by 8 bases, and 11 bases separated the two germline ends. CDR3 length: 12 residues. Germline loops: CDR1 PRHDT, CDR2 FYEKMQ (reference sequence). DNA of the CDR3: TGTGCCAGCAGGAACAGGGAAGACACCATATATTTT. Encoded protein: CASRNREDTIYF. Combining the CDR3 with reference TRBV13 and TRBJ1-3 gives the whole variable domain AAGVIQSPRHLIKEKRETATLKCYPIPRHDTVYWYQQGPGQDPQFLISFYEKMQSDKGSIPDRFSAQQFSDYHSELNMSSLELGDSALYFCASRNREDTIYFGEGSWLTVV.

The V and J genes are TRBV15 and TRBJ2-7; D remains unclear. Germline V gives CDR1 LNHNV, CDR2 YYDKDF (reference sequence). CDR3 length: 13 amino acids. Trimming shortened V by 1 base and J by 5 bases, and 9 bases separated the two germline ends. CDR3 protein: CATSRGDGNEQYF. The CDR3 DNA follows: TGTGCCACCAGCAGAGGGGATGGCAACGAGCAGTACTTC.

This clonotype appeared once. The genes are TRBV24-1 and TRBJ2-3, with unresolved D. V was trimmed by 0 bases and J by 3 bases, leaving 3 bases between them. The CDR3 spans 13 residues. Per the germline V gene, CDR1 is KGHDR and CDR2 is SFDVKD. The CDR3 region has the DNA TGTGCCACCAGTGATTTGCCGACAGATACGCAGTATTTT. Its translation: CATSDLPTDTQYF.

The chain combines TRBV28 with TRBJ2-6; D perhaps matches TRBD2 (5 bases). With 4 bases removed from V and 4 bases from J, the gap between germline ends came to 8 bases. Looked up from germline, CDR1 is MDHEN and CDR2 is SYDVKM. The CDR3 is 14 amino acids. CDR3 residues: CASSSEAGANVLTF. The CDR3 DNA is TGTGCCAGCAGTTCGGAGGCCGGGGCCAACGTCCTGACTTTC.

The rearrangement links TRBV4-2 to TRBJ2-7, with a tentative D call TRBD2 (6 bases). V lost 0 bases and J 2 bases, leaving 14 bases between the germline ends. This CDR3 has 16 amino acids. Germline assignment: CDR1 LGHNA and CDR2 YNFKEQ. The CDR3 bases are TGTGCCAGCAGCCAAGATCTGGGTAGCGGAGCCTACGAGCAGTACTTC. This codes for CASSQDLGSGAYEQYF.

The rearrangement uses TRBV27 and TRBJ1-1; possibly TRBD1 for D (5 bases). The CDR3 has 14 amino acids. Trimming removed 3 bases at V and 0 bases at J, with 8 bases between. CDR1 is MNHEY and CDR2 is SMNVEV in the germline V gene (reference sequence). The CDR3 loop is CASSLTELNTEAFF. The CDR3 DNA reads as TGTGCCAGCAGTTTGACAGAGCTGAACACTGAAGCTTTCTTT.

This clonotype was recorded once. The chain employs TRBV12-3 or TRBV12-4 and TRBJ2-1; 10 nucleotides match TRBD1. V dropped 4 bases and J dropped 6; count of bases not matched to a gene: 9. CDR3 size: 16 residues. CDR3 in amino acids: CASSSAGTGEFNEQFF. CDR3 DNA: TGTGCCAGCAGTTCCGCCGGGACAGGGGAGTTCAATGAGCAGTTCTTC.

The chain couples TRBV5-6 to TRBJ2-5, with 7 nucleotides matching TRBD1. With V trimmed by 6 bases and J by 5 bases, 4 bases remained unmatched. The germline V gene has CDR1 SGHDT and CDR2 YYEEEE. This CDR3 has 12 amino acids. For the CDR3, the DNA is TGTGCCAGCACGACAGGGTGGGAGACCCAGTACTTC. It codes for CASTTGWETQYF.

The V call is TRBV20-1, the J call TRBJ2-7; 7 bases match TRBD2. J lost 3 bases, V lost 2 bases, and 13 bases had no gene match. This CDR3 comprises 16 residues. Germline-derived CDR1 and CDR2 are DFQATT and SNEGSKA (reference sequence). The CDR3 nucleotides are TGCAGTGCTAGAAGGGAGGGCGCCTCCACACTCTACGAGCAGTACTTC. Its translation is CSARREGASTLYEQYF.

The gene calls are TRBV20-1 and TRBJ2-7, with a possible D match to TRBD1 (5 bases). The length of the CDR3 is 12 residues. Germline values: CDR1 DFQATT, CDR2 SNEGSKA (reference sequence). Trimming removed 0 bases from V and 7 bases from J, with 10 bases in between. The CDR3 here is CSAREGRPEQYF. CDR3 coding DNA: TGCAGTGCTAGAGAGGGGCGGCCTGAGCAGTACTTC.

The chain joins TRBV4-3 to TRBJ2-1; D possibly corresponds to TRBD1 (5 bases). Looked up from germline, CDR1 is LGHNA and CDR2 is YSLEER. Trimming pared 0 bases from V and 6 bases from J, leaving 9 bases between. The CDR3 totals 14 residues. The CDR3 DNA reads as TGCGCCAGCAGCCAAGATGGGGCCCTCAATGAGCAGTTCTTC. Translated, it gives CASSQDGALNEQFF.

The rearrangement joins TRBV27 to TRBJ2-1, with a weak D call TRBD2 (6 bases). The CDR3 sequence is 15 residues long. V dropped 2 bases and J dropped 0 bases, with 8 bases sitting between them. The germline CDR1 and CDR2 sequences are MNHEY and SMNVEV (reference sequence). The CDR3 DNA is TGTGCCAGCAGTTTACTCGGGAGCTCCTACAATGAGCAGTTCTTC. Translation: CASSLLGSSYNEQFF.

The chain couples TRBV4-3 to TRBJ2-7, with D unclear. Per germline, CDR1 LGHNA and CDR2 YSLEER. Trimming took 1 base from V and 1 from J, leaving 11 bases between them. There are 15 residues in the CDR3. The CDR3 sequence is CASSQATGGSYEQYF. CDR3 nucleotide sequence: TGCGCCAGCAGCCAAGCCACTGGCGGATCCTACGAGCAGTACTTC.

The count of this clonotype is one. The CDR3 nucleotides are TGTGCCAGCAGCCCGTCGACAGCCGATAAGGTCAACGAGCAGTACTTC. Its protein product is CASSPSTADKVNEQYF. V usage is TRBV7-9 and J usage is TRBJ2-7; tentative D call: TRBD1 (5 bases). Trimming left V 5 bases short and J 5 bases short, with 22 bases between. This CDR3 has 16 residues. CDR1 SEHNR and CDR2 FQNEAQ come from the germline V gene (reference sequence).

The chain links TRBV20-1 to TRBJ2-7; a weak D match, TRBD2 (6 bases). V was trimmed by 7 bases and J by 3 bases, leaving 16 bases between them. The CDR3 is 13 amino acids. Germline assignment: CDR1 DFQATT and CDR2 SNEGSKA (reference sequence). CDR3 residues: CSVAIQEGYEQYF. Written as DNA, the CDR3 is TGCAGTGTTGCAATTCAGGAGGGCTACGAGCAGTACTTC.

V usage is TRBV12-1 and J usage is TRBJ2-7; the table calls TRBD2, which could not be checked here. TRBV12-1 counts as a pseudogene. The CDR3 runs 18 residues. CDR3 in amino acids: CASSPSFYLRGTHYEQYF. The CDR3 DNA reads TGTGCCAGCAGCCCCTCCTTTTATTTGCGCGGGACTCATTACGAGCAGTACTTC.

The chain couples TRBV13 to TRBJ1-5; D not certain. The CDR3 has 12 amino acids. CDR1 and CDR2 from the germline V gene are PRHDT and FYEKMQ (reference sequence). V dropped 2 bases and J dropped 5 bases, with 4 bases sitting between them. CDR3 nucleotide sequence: TGTGCCAGCAGCTTAACCGATCAGCCCCAGCATTTT. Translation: CASSLTDQPQHF.

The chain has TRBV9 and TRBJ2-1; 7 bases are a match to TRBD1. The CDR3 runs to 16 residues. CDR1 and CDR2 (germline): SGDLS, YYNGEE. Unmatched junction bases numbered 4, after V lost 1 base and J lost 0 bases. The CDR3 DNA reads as TGTGCCAGCAGCGTACCTCGGGACAGCTCCTACAATGAGCAGTTCTTC. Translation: CASSVPRDSSYNEQFF.

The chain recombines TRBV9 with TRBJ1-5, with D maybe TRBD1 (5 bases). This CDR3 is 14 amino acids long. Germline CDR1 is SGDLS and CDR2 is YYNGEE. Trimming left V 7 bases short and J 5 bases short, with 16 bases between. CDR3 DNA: TGTGCCAGCGGCCCGGGGGATTACCATCAGCCCCAGCATTTT. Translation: CASGPGDYHQPQHF.

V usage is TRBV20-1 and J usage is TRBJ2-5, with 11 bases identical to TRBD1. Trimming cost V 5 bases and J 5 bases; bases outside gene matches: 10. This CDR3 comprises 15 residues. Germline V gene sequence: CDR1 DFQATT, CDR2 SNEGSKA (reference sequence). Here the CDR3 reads CSAEDRGLFGETQYF. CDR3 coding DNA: TGCAGTGCTGAGGACAGGGGGCTGTTTGGGGAGACCCAGTACTTC.

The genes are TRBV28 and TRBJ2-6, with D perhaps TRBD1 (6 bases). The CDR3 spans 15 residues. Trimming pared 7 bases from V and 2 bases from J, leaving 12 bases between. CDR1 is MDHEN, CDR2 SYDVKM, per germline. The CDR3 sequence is CASTFRGPGANVLTF. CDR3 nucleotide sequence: TGTGCCAGCACCTTCAGGGGCCCTGGGGCCAACGTCCTGACTTTC.